The 12 T cell receptor beta chains presented below share a single source sample, sequenced in a study of immune heterogeneity within non-small cell lung tumors. With 32 V and 13 J primers, multiplex PCR amplified the TCR beta CDR3. MiXCR, run by TCRdb on the multiplex PCR reads, gives a single entry per CDR3 protein. The sample records around 3,000 distinct CDR3 sequences, under 55% being singletons. Template material for each sample was 600 to 750 ng of bulk tumor genomic DNA. Several spatially distant biopsies were obtained per primary tumor intraoperatively. Patients underwent curative surgery for non-small cell lung cancer (untreated and newly diagnosed). The sequenced material came from lung tumor tissue. These receptors were obtained from a man in his sixties with non-small cell lung cancer.

This clonotype rates as medium-sized. The chain uses TRBV6-1 and TRBJ2-5, with TRBD1 matching over 7 bases. The V gene's germline CDR1 is MNHNS and CDR2 SASEGT. V was clipped by 5 bases and J by 5 bases; unmatched bases: 8. This CDR3 contains 14 residues. The CDR3: CASSYRQGGETQYF. For the CDR3, the DNA is TGTGCCAGCAGTTACCGACAGGGTGGGGAGACCCAGTACTTC.

About this clonotype itself: The junction shows a germline mismatch at one end, possibly a read error. The chain couples TRBV6-5 to TRBJ2-3; D remains ambiguous. CDR1 is MNHEY, CDR2 SVGAGI, per germline. CDR3 size: 15 residues. The CDR3 bases are TGTGCCAGCATTTACGCGTCGGCTAGCACAGATACGCAGTATTTT. Translating it yields CASIYASASTDTQYF.

By frequency in the sample, this clonotype is medium-sized (0.01 to 0.1%). The CDR3 DNA reads TGCGCCAGCAGCCATGCCGTCCCGGGACAGGCCTTTTATAATTCACCCCTCCACTTT. Protein sequence: CASSHAVPGQAFYNSPLHF. V and J are TRBV5-1 and TRBJ1-6, with 8 bases lining up with TRBD1. V shed 4 bases, J shed 4 bases, and the junction held 16 bases outside the gene matches. This CDR3 region has 19 residues. CDR1 and CDR2 from the germline V gene are SGHRS and YFSETQ.

This clonotype is medium-sized. This chain links TRBV2 with TRBJ2-7; 8 nucleotides match TRBD1. The CDR3 has 16 amino acids. The V segment lost 8 bases and the J segment 6 bases; nucleotides outside the gene matches: 18. Looked up from germline, CDR1 is SNHLY and CDR2 is FYNNEI. The CDR3 nucleotides read TGTGCCAGCGGCGACGAATACAGGGGGGCGGGCTCCGAGCAGTACTTC. Its protein product is CASGDEYRGAGSEQYF.

In regard to this clonotype: It may be a read error: a sequence one base away is much more abundant. The chain joins TRBV12-3 or TRBV12-4 to TRBJ2-5; tentatively, D is TRBD1 (5 bases). The CDR3 runs 14 residues. The CDR3 sequence: CASRGPGYQKTQYF. The DNA for the CDR3 is TGTGCCAGCAGAGGACCAGGGTACCAAAAGACCCAGTACTTC.

The CDR3 nucleotides read TGTGCCAGCAGTTTGGGACAGTCTAGCCATGAAAAACTGTTTTTT. It translates to CASSLGQSSHEKLFF. The chain recombines TRBV28 with TRBJ1-4, with TRBD1 matching 7 bases. Germline V gene lookup returns CDR1 MDHEN and CDR2 SYDVKM. This CDR3 contains 15 residues. V gave up 3 bases and J gave up 6 bases; unmatched junction bases: 7.

This clonotype is categorized as medium-sized (0.01 to 0.1%). The CDR3 loop is CASSPRQGLTDTQYF. In nucleotides, the CDR3 is TGTGCCAGCTCACCGCGACAGGGCCTCACAGATACGCAGTATTTT. The V call is TRBV18, the J call TRBJ2-3; 7 bases map to TRBD1. CDR1 is KGHSH, CDR2 LQKENI, per germline. The trim removed 3 bases at V and 2 bases at J, leaving 5 bases unmatched. This CDR3 comprises 15 residues. Using reference TRBV18 and TRBJ2-3 for the parts outside the CDR3, the full variable domain is NAGVMQNPRHLVRRRGQEARLRCSPMKGHSHVYWYRQLPEEGLKFMVYLQKENIIDESGMPKERFSAEFPKEGPSILRIQQVVRGDSAAYFCASSPRQGLTDTQYFGPGTRLTVL.

This clonotype is labeled medium-sized. The genes are TRBV30 and TRBJ2-7; TRBD1 is a possible D gene (5 bases). Per germline, CDR1 GTSNPN and CDR2 SVGIG (reference sequence). Trimming left V 3 bases short and J 4 bases short, with 7 bases between. This CDR3 spans 11 amino acids. CDR3 nucleotide sequence: TGTGCCTGGAGCCCAGGGTACGAGCAGTACTTC. Amino acid sequence: CAWSPGYEQYF.

This clonotype was seen a few times. A much larger clone differs by one base, so this may be a read error. The rearrangement joins TRBV5-1 to TRBJ2-3, with D unclear. The CDR3 loop spans 11 amino acids. Germline CDR1 reads SGHRS; CDR2 reads YFSETQ. The CDR3 DNA reads as TGCGACAGCAGAAACGGAGATACGCAGTATTTT. Residues: CDSRNGDTQYF.

This chain links TRBV5-7 with TRBJ2-2; TRBD2 matches 10 bases. TRBV5-7 qualifies as an ORF whose function is uncertain. V was pared by 4 bases and J by 6 bases, with 3 bases of the junction left unmatched. This CDR3 comprises 14 residues. CDR3 region: CASSRLAGPGELFF. CDR3 DNA: TGTGCCAGCAGCAGACTAGCGGGTCCCGGGGAGCTGTTTTTT.

The rearrangement uses TRBV7-9 and TRBJ2-1; D is unclear. The V end lost 8 bases, the J end lost 4 bases, and 15 bases lay between the germline ends. Germline CDR1 and CDR2: SEHNR and FQNEAQ (reference sequence). The length of the CDR3 is 14 residues. The CDR3: CASSVEDLYNEQFF. Written as DNA, the CDR3 is TGTGCCAGCTCTGTCGAGGACCTATACAATGAGCAGTTCTTC.

By sample fraction, this clonotype is medium-sized. The V and J genes are TRBV20-1 and TRBJ1-2, with D possibly TRBD1 on 6 matching bases. This CDR3 contains 15 residues. The V gene's germline CDR1 is DFQATT and CDR2 SNEGSKA (reference sequence). V lost 1 base and J lost 7, with 19 bases in between. CDR3 sequence (DNA): TGCAGTGCTAGAGCAGGACAGCCCCTAAGAGGTGGCTACACCTTC. Translated, it gives CSARAGQPLRGGYTF.